This is a list of T cell receptor beta chains from one sample in a study of T cell responses to AZD1222 COVID-19 vaccine. Clones were sequenced by immunoSEQ multiplex PCR, and TCRdb holds only the in-frame ones, with some missing. The sample contains roughly 180,000 clones, approximately 91% of which appear only once. The source material was peripheral blood, sampled 28 days after the second AZD1222 dose. Receptor source: an adult who received the AZD1222 COVID-19 vaccine. CDR3s include the opening cysteine and the closing phenylalanine or tryptophan. Rows may omit the clone size; those that give it use once, few, many or a size class.

J,size,V,CDR3
TRBJ2-1,NA,TRBV5-5,CASSLVTSSYNEQFF
TRBJ2-5,NA,TRBV9,CASSTGQGASQETQYF
TRBJ2-7,NA,TRBV19,CASRTGGISDEQYF
TRBJ2-2,once,TRBV15,CATTPNRGGASGELFF
TRBJ1-2,NA,TRBV7-2,CASSLVQDHYGYTF
TRBJ2-7,once,TRBV27,CASSLSGESSYEQYF
TRBJ1-1,NA,TRBV6-5,CASRPSRGRNTEAFF
TRBJ2-6,NA,TRBV6-6,CATKISGANVLTF
TRBJ2-1,NA,TRBV7-9,CASSLAYGGPYNEQFF
TRBJ1-6,NA,TRBV7-2,CASSLTRQAPNSPLHF
TRBJ1-2,NA,TRBV5-6,CASSLDGGANYGYTF
TRBJ1-1,NA,TRBV7-8,CASSSLGRGGAAGTEAFF
TRBJ1-2,NA,TRBV5-6,CASSSTGSRGGYTF
TRBJ2-5,NA,TRBV7-3,CASSDPPQETQYF
TRBJ2-3,NA,TRBV3-1/TRBV3-2,CASAKGGLSTDTQYF
TRBJ2-2,NA,TRBV27,CASSLRQVVTGELFF
TRBJ1-5,NA,TRBV19,CASSPLNQPQHF
TRBJ2-2,NA,TRBV27,CASGNSGSYTGELFF
TRBJ2-1,NA,TRBV6-1,CASSDTFNNEQFF
TRBJ2-5,NA,TRBV4-2,CASSQEARQETQYF
TRBJ1-2,NA,TRBV4-3,CASSQEPGRGPRGGYTF
TRBJ1-4,NA,TRBV6-5,CASSYGGLDEKLFF
TRBJ1-2,NA,TRBV7-9,CASSLQGLGGYTF
TRBJ2-5,NA,TRBV6-5,CASSKRGVGTQYF
TRBJ2-3,NA,TRBV27,CASWLAGPTDTQYF
TRBJ2-1,NA,TRBV6-5,CASSSRSINYNEQFF
TRBJ1-1,few,TRBV19,CASSSGRGGTEAFF
TRBJ2-2,few,TRBV3-1/TRBV3-2,CASSQDRASGSVELFF